Listed here are 10 T cell receptor beta chains from one sample, sequenced in a study of blood T cell repertoires in COVID-19. The repertoire was sequenced with immunoSEQ multiplex PCR; TCRdb's copy has only in-frame clones and lacks some. The sample includes 110,000 to 150,000 clones, 85% to 90% of them seen just once. The material sequenced was peripheral blood. Every receptor here comes from a man between 60 and 75 years old with active or convalescent COVID-19.

The chain joins TRBV27 to TRBJ1-3; D ambiguous. The CDR3 totals 13 residues. Germline assignment: CDR1 MNHEY and CDR2 SMNVEV (reference sequence). Trimming took 7 bases from V and 1 from J, leaving 8 bases between them. The CDR3 DNA reads TGTGCCAGCAAGGCGGGGTCTGGAAACACCATATATTTT. Translation: CASKAGSGNTIYF.

The table lists this clone with a few counts. The chain combines TRBV6-5 with TRBJ2-3; D uncertain. The CDR3 totals 14 residues. Germline V gene sequence: CDR1 MNHEY, CDR2 SVGAGI. V gave up 2 bases and J gave up 0 bases, with 6 bases separating them. The CDR3 spells CASSYQYSTDTQYF. In nucleotides, the CDR3 is TGTGCCAGCAGTTACCAGTATAGCACAGATACGCAGTATTTT.

The J gene is TRBJ2-7, the V gene TRBV13; 10 bases are shared with TRBD2. This CDR3 has 15 amino acids. CDR1 is PRHDT and CDR2 is FYEKMQ in the germline V gene (reference sequence). V was clipped by 5 bases and J by 1 base; unmatched bases: 5. The CDR3 DNA sequence: TGTGCCAGCAGCCAAGGACTAGCGGAATCCTACGAGCAGTACTTC. This encodes CASSQGLAESYEQYF. The whole variable domain, filled in from reference TRBV13 and TRBJ2-7, reads AAGVIQSPRHLIKEKRETATLKCYPIPRHDTVYWYQQGPGQDPQFLISFYEKMQSDKGSIPDRFSAQQFSDYHSELNMSSLELGDSALYFCASSQGLAESYEQYFGPGTRLTVT.

The chain combines TRBV30 with TRBJ2-7; no clear D. Trimming removed 1 base at V and 5 bases at J, with 12 bases between. This CDR3 comprises 13 residues. Germline CDR1 reads GTSNPN; CDR2 reads SVGIG (reference sequence). The CDR3 here is CAWSAGNPHEQYF. CDR3 coding DNA: TGTGCCTGGAGTGCTGGCAACCCCCACGAGCAGTACTTC.

This chain joins TRBV15 and TRBJ1-2, with TRBD1 matching 10 bases. Trimming at V came to 4 bases and at J to 7 bases, leaving 12 bases not matched to a gene. Germline V gene lookup returns CDR1 LNHNV and CDR2 YYDKDF (reference sequence). CDR3 length: 16 residues. CDR3 protein: CATSTPGTGVSGGYTF. As DNA, the CDR3 is TGTGCCACCAGCACCCCCGGGACAGGGGTTTCTGGTGGCTACACCTTC.

This sequence joins TRBV7-6 and TRBJ1-1; maybe TRBD1 (5 bases). The CDR3 extends over 16 amino acids. Germline CDR1 is SGHVS and CDR2 is FNYEAQ. V was trimmed by 4 bases and J by 4 bases, leaving 19 bases between them. The CDR3 sequence is CASSSERGSGGTEAFF. The CDR3 DNA reads TGTGCCAGCAGCTCAGAAAGAGGTAGCGGGGGCACTGAAGCTTTCTTT.

The chain has TRBV28 and TRBJ2-7; TRBD1 agrees at 8 bases. Germline V CDR1 and CDR2: MDHEN, SYDVKM. V lost 4 bases and J lost 3; bases outside the gene matches: 8. The CDR3 covers 15 residues. CDR3 coding DNA: TGTGCCAGCAGTTCAGTCCAGGGGGCGTTCTACGAGCAGTACTTC. This encodes CASSSVQGAFYEQYF.

The V call is TRBV4-1, the J call TRBJ1-2; D may be TRBD1 (5 bases). Trimming took 5 bases from V and 0 from J, leaving 13 bases between them. Germline-derived CDR1 and CDR2 are MGHRA and YSYEKL. This CDR3 has 15 amino acids. CDR3 nucleotide sequence: TGCGCCAGCAGCGAACACACAGGAGCTAACTATGGCTACACCTTC. Translating gives CASSEHTGANYGYTF.

The chain couples TRBV2 to TRBJ1-2; the D is unclear. Trimming cost V 3 bases and J 8 bases, with 4 bases left between them. The germline CDR1 and CDR2 sequences are SNHLY and FYNNEI. The CDR3 covers 10 residues. CDR3 region: CASSDRGYTF. The CDR3 region has the DNA TGTGCCAGCAGTGACAGGGGCTACACCTTC.

The CDR3 sequence: CASSTSLEQFF. The DNA for the CDR3 is TGTGCCAGCAGTACTAGTCTTGAGCAGTTCTTC. The chain recombines TRBV7-2 with TRBJ2-1; possibly TRBD2 for D (5 bases). The V end was cut by 6 bases, the J end by 9 bases, with 9 bases between. The germline V gene encodes CDR1 SGHTA and CDR2 FQGNSA. The CDR3 runs to 11 residues.